This T cell receptor beta chain comes out of a study of shared clonotypes between healthy human individuals. V lost 6 bases, J lost 5 bases, and 2 bases stayed unmatched. CDR1 LNHDA and CDR2 SQIVND come from the germline V gene (reference sequence). This CDR3 contains 12 residues. Authors' analysis steps: Junction-only sequences without quality scores were provided by ImmunoSEQ, so filtering was different. Generated by immunoSEQ multiplex PCR, the TCRdb table keeps only in-frame clones and is missing some. V, J and clone size derive from that table, while D and trimming were established from the DNA sequence. The sample contains 2 million to 2.5 million clones, more than 90% of which appear only once.

Input material: naive CD4+ T cells sorted from blood. The subset denotes: CD45RA+ positively selected. This TCR was sampled from a man between 18 and 35 years old in good health. This chain uses TRBV19 with TRBJ1-2, with 8 bases lining up with TRBD1. Here the CDR3 reads CASRDREYGYTF. CDR3 in DNA: TGTGCCAGTAGGGACAGGGAGTATGGCTACACCTTC.